These 9 T cell receptor beta chains originate from one sample sequenced in a study of blood T cell repertoires in COVID-19 (dated by TCRdb to 2018 to 2021). The method behind the library was the immunoSEQ multiplex PCR assay. This immuneACCESS table, as held by TCRdb, lists in-frame sequences with V and J called but not all clones. Of the missing ones, under half trace to an unresolved V gene in checked studies; the others have no known cause. The sample table records hundreds of thousands of clones; roughly 91% of these occur just once. Roughly 7.4% of the sample goes to the ten largest clones. The material sequenced was peripheral blood. The receptors were sampled from a woman between 50 and 59 years old with COVID-19, enrolled during active disease.

The rearrangement uses TRBV19 and TRBJ2-7; TRBD1 aligns across 11 bases. Losses at the gene ends were 6 bases for V and 6 bases for J; bases not matched to a gene: 4. Looked up from germline, CDR1 is LNHDA and CDR2 is SQIVND (reference sequence). This CDR3 is built from 13 residues. CDR3 in amino acids: CASRGQGVGEQYF. Here the CDR3 DNA reads TGTGCCAGTAGGGGACAGGGGGTCGGCGAGCAGTACTTC. Full variable domain (rest looked up from reference TRBV19 and TRBJ2-7): DGGITQSPKYLFRKEGQNVTLSCEQNLNHDAMYWYRQDPGQGLRLIYYSQIVNDFQKGDIAEGYSVSREKKESFPLTVTSAQKNPTAFYLCASRGQGVGEQYFGPGTRLTVT.

In the case of this clone: This same CDR3 is encoded by further DNA sequences in the sample. The rearrangement links TRBV19 to TRBJ1-5; maybe TRBD1 (6 bases). The V and J ends lost 2 bases and 3 bases respectively, with 8 bases between them. Germline CDR1 and CDR2: LNHDA and SQIVND (reference sequence). The length of the CDR3 is 14 residues. CDR3 in DNA: TGTGCCAGTAGTATACGGGACACCAATCAGCCCCAGCATTTT. It yields the protein CASSIRDTNQPQHF.

This clone was recorded only once. The same CDR3 can be traced to other DNA sequences in this sample. Written as DNA, the CDR3 is TGTGCCAGTATGGGACAGACCTACGAGCAGTACTTC. This codes for CASMGQTYEQYF. The chain joins TRBV27 to TRBJ2-7; 7 bases map to TRBD1. CDR1 and CDR2 (germline): MNHEY, SMNVEV (reference sequence). The CDR3 contains 12 residues. V dropped 9 bases and J dropped 2; count of bases not matched to a gene: 4.

The chain recombines TRBV4-1 with TRBJ2-7, with 9 bases aligning to TRBD2. Trimming at V came to 3 bases and at J to 4 bases, leaving 7 bases not matched to a gene. Germline lookup yields CDR1 MGHRA and CDR2 YSYEKL. CDR3 length: 15 amino acids. The CDR3 is CASSQLASGVYEQYF. CDR3 sequence (DNA): TGCGCCAGCAGCCAGTTGGCTAGCGGGGTTTACGAGCAGTACTTC.

This chain uses TRBV4-2 with TRBJ2-2, with a weak D call TRBD1 (5 bases). Germline lookup yields CDR1 LGHNA and CDR2 YNFKEQ. The ends were cut back, 2 bases at V and 0 bases at J, with 16 bases in the middle. The CDR3 consists of 18 residues. CDR3 sequence: CASSQYDQHRTNTGELFF. As DNA, the CDR3 is TGTGCCAGCAGCCAATATGATCAACACAGGACGAACACCGGGGAGCTGTTTTTT.

The gene calls are TRBV12-3 or TRBV12-4 and TRBJ1-1; D is undetermined. The CDR3 runs to 12 residues. V was pared by 3 bases and J by 2 bases, with 4 bases between. CDR3 in amino acids: CASSFTNTEAFF. DNA of the CDR3: TGTGCCAGCAGTTTCACAAACACTGAAGCTTTCTTT.

The rearrangement uses TRBV4-1 and TRBJ2-7; D perhaps matches TRBD2 (5 bases). The CDR3 consists of 11 residues. CDR1 and CDR2 (germline): MGHRA, YSYEKL. Trimming left V 1 base short and J 7 bases short, with 5 bases between. CDR3 nucleotide sequence: TGCGCCAGCAGCCAAGGGAGGGAGCAGTACTTC. It codes for CASSQGREQYF.

This clone showed up just once. The J gene is TRBJ2-2, the V gene TRBV4-1, with D perhaps matching TRBD2 (5 bases). This CDR3 comprises 15 residues. Trimming stripped 4 bases from V and 1 base from J, with 10 bases between. Germline CDR1 MGHRA, CDR2 YSYEKL. CDR3 loop: CASSPSGRNTGELFF. The CDR3, as DNA: TGCGCCAGCAGCCCATCGGGGAGGAACACCGGGGAGCTGTTTTTT.

The CDR3 region has the DNA TGTGCCAGCAGTCAAGGGGGAGCGTCTATGGGCTACACCTTC. It codes for CASSQGGASMGYTF. The chain carries TRBV27 and TRBJ1-2; tentatively, D is TRBD1 (6 bases). From germline, CDR1 is MNHEY and CDR2 SMNVEV (reference sequence). The CDR3 has 14 residues. V lost 5 bases and J 8 bases, leaving 18 bases between the germline ends.